The 31 T cell receptor beta chains below come from one sample, sequenced in a study of identical twins. TCRdb independently ran MiXCR on the 5' RACE reads; one entry per CDR3 protein. Altogether about 1.7 million distinct CDR3 sequences are present, about 30% being singletons, with the ten largest covering about 0.3%. Sequenced input: cord blood. Receptors were obtained from a newborn girl in good health.

The gene calls are TRBV7-2 and TRBJ2-3; D not resolved. CDR3 length: 15 amino acids. Per the germline V gene, CDR1 is SGHTA and CDR2 is FQGNSA. Trimming cost V 3 bases and J 0 bases, with 10 bases left between them. The CDR3 loop is CASSFTGLSTDTQYF. The CDR3 DNA follows: TGTGCCAGCAGCTTTACGGGTCTCAGCACAGATACGCAGTATTTT. Full variable domain (rest looked up from reference TRBV7-2 and TRBJ2-3): GAGVSQSPSNKVTEKGKDVELRCDPISGHTALYWYRQSLGQGLEFLIYFQGNSAPDKSGLPSDRFSAERTGGSVSTLTIQRTQQEDSAVYLCASSFTGLSTDTQYFGPGTRLTVL.

This clonotype was detected only once. A much larger clone differs from this one at a single base, so this may be a read error. CDR3 sequence: CASSATQGGYEQYF. The CDR3 nucleotides are TGTGCCAGCAGCGCAACACAGGGTGGATACGAGCAGTACTTC. The chain uses TRBV13 and TRBJ2-7; possibly TRBD1 for D (6 bases). V was cut by 5 bases and J by 4 bases, with 15 bases left in between. CDR1 and CDR2 (germline): PRHDT, FYEKMQ (reference sequence). This CDR3 is 14 amino acids long.

There are many counts of this clonotype. This rearrangement joins TRBV20-1 to TRBJ2-1; D not certain. V lost 4 bases to trimming and J lost 9 bases, with 13 bases between them. The length of the CDR3 is 12 residues. The germline gives CDR1 DFQATT, CDR2 SNEGSKA (reference sequence). Written as DNA, the CDR3 is TGCAGTGCTATCGTCTCGACTCTTGAGCAGTTCTTC. Protein sequence: CSAIVSTLEQFF.

This clonotype was counted a few times. The rearrangement uses TRBV24-1 and TRBJ2-5; D unresolved. CDR3 length: 14 residues. Germline V lookup: CDR1 KGHDR, CDR2 SFDVKD. Trimming took off 0 bases at V and 7 bases at J, with 11 bases between the two ends. The CDR3 nucleotides read TGTGCCACCAGTGATTTGAACCCTGAAGGGACCCAGTACTTC. Translating it yields CATSDLNPEGTQYF.

The gene calls are TRBV6-6 and TRBJ1-2; 10 positions match TRBD1. Trimming at V came to 6 bases and at J to 5 bases, leaving 12 bases not matched to a gene. Germline values: CDR1 MNHNY, CDR2 SVGAGI (reference sequence). CDR3 length equals 16 residues. CDR3 residues: CASRTQVPGQGYGYTF. The CDR3 DNA follows: TGTGCCAGCAGAACGCAAGTCCCGGGACAGGGGTATGGCTACACCTTC.

This clonotype has a handful of counts. The chain joins TRBV5-1 to TRBJ1-4; 9 nucleotides line up with TRBD1. CDR1 is SGHRS, CDR2 YFSETQ, per germline. V was clipped by 1 base and J by 5 bases; unmatched bases: 6. The CDR3 consists of 16 residues. CDR3 in DNA: TGCGCCAGCAGCTTGTACTCCGGGACAGGGAATGAAAAACTGTTTTTT. Translation gives CASSLYSGTGNEKLFF. The entire variable domain, with the rest obtained from reference TRBV5-1 and TRBJ1-4, is as follows: KAGVTQTPRYLIKTRGQQVTLSCSPISGHRSVSWYQQTPGQGLQFLFEYFSETQRNKGNFPGRFSGRQFSNSRSEMNVSTLELGDSALYLCASSLYSGTGNEKLFFGSGTQLSVL.

Here the CDR3 reads CAIRTGDTEAFF. The CDR3 region has the DNA TGTGCCATCAGAACAGGGGACACTGAAGCTTTCTTT. This chain connects TRBV10-3 to TRBJ1-1; 7 bases are shared with TRBD1. With 6 bases clipped from V and 3 bases from J, the junction kept 1 base outside the gene matches. This CDR3 contains 12 residues. Germline V CDR1 and CDR2: ENHRY, SYGVKD.

This clonotype has a handful of counts. The chain couples TRBV7-2 to TRBJ1-2; 8 nucleotides agree with TRBD1. Looked up from germline, CDR1 is SGHTA and CDR2 is FQGNSA. There are 15 residues in the CDR3. V lost 1 base and J lost 4; bases outside the gene matches: 5. CDR3 protein: CASSLVDRGSYGYTF. The CDR3 nucleotides are TGTGCCAGCAGCTTAGTTGACAGGGGAAGCTATGGCTACACCTTC.

This clonotype has just a few counts. The V gene is TRBV11-2, the J gene TRBJ1-2; D ambiguous. This CDR3 is 12 amino acids long. V was shortened by 5 bases and J by 8 bases, with 12 bases between the two germline ends. CDR1 SGHAT and CDR2 FQNNGV come from the germline V gene. The DNA for the CDR3 is TGTGCCAGCAGCGCCGGGAACTTCGGCTACACCTTC. Its protein is CASSAGNFGYTF.

Remarks on this clonotype: This may be a read error, as it is one base from a much larger clone. This CDR3 is CASSERLEGSSYEQYF. The CDR3, as DNA: TGTGCCAGCAGTGAAAGGTTAGAGGGGAGCTCCTACGAGCAGTACTTC. The chain combines TRBV27 with TRBJ2-7; D might be TRBD1 or TRBD2, each matching 5 bases. Trimming shortened V by 5 bases and J by 0 bases, and 17 bases separated the two germline ends. Per germline, CDR1 MNHEY and CDR2 SMNVEV (reference sequence). This CDR3 comprises 16 residues.

The chain has TRBV20-1 and TRBJ2-7; D remains unclear. This CDR3 spans 13 amino acids. Trimming removed 2 bases from V and 0 bases from J, with 8 bases in between. CDR1 is DFQATT and CDR2 is SNEGSKA in the germline V gene (reference sequence). Here the CDR3 reads CSARWRSSYEQYF. As DNA, the CDR3 is TGCAGTGCTAGATGGCGGAGCTCCTACGAGCAGTACTTC.

Regarding this clonotype: One end of the junction does not line up with germline, which may come from a read error. The chain links TRBV29-1 to TRBJ2-7; a weak D match, TRBD2 (6 bases). The V gene's germline CDR1 is SQVTM and CDR2 ANQGSEA. This CDR3 region has 12 residues. This CDR3 reads CSVLEGSYEQCF. CDR3 nucleotides: TGCAGCGTGTTGGAGGGCTCCTACGAGCAGTGCTTC.

This clonotype turned up a few times. J is TRBJ2-1 and V is TRBV10-3; tentatively, D is TRBD2 (5 bases). Germline lookup yields CDR1 ENHRY and CDR2 SYGVKD. Deletions cut 3 bases from V and 4 bases from J, with 7 bases between. This CDR3 comprises 13 residues. CDR3 sequence: CAISDRTYNEQFF. The CDR3, as DNA: TGTGCCATCAGTGACCGGACTTACAATGAGCAGTTCTTC.

The rearrangement links TRBV10-3 to TRBJ2-1, with TRBD2 matching over 10 bases. Looked up from germline, CDR1 is ENHRY and CDR2 is SYGVKD. This CDR3 has 17 residues. Trimming cost V 2 bases and J 4 bases; bases outside gene matches: 8. The CDR3 sequence: CAISETSGGAGYNEQFF. The CDR3 nucleotides read TGTGCCATCAGTGAGACCAGCGGGGGGGCCGGGTACAATGAGCAGTTCTTC.

The chain uses TRBV29-1 and TRBJ2-7, with 11 bases that match TRBD2. V was clipped by 6 bases and J by 0 bases; unmatched bases: 4. In germline, CDR1 is SQVTM, CDR2 ANQGSEA. The CDR3 is 14 amino acids. CDR3 protein: CSVRLAGSSYEQYF. The CDR3 DNA follows: TGCAGCGTAAGACTAGCGGGAAGCTCCTACGAGCAGTACTTC.

The gene calls are TRBV20-1 and TRBJ2-1; 10 nucleotides align to TRBD2. CDR1 DFQATT and CDR2 SNEGSKA come from the germline V gene (reference sequence). The CDR3 length is 15 residues. V was clipped by 0 bases and J by 7 bases; unmatched bases: 6. Here the CDR3 DNA reads TGCAGTGCTAGAGAGTTTAGGACTAGCGGAAATGAGCAGTTCTTC. This sequence encodes CSAREFRTSGNEQFF.

The CDR3 sequence is CASSRLGRTQETQYF. For the CDR3, the DNA is TGTGCCAGCAGCCGCCTCGGGCGCACACAAGAGACCCAGTACTTC. V gene TRBV3-1 combines with J gene TRBJ2-5, with D uncertain. With 4 bases removed from V and 2 bases from J, the gap between germline ends came to 14 bases. Germline CDR1 is LGHDT and CDR2 is YNNKEL (reference sequence). This CDR3 comprises 15 residues.

This clonotype was found a few times. The genes are TRBV29-1 and TRBJ2-7; 8 bases fit TRBD2. V lost 1 base to trimming and J lost 5 bases; unmatched junction nucleotides: 7. The CDR3 has 14 amino acids. CDR1 is SQVTM, CDR2 ANQGSEA, per germline. CDR3 sequence: CSVEVPGRANEQYF. As DNA, the CDR3 is TGCAGCGTTGAAGTACCCGGGAGGGCCAACGAGCAGTACTTC.

There are a few counts of this clonotype. This chain uses TRBV20-1 with TRBJ2-3, with D perhaps assigned TRBD1 or TRBD2 (5 bases each). The CDR3 length is 13 residues. Per the germline V gene, CDR1 is DFQATT and CDR2 is SNEGSKA (reference sequence). CDR3 sequence: CQLKQAGADTQYF. The CDR3 DNA is TGCCAACTTAAACAGGCGGGCGCAGATACGCAGTATTTT.

This chain joins TRBV3-1 and TRBJ1-3; D is ambiguous. V gave up 0 bases and J gave up 0 bases, with 9 bases separating them. The CDR3 extends over 16 amino acids. Germline CDR1 is LGHDT and CDR2 is YNNKEL (reference sequence). The CDR3 loop is CASSQDGQASGNTIYF. CDR3 nucleotide sequence: TGTGCCAGCAGCCAAGATGGGCAGGCCTCTGGAAACACCATATATTTT.

This rearrangement joins TRBV5-5 to TRBJ1-1; D is undetermined. Trimming left V 4 bases short and J 8 bases short, with 12 bases between. CDR1 and CDR2 from the germline V gene are SGHKS and YYEKEE (reference sequence). The CDR3 spans 12 residues. In nucleotides, the CDR3 is TGTGCCAGCAGCCCGGAACTGGGCGAAGCTTTCTTT. Translated, it gives CASSPELGEAFF.

The gene calls are TRBV30 and TRBJ1-5, with D maybe TRBD1 (5 bases). This CDR3 spans 13 amino acids. V dropped 2 bases and J dropped 4 bases, with 9 bases sitting between them. Germline values: CDR1 GTSNPN, CDR2 SVGIG (reference sequence). CDR3 sequence reads: CAWSPGPNQPQHF. CDR3 in DNA: TGTGCCTGGAGTCCGGGACCTAATCAGCCCCAGCATTTT.

In its sample, this clonotype was seen a few times. The chain recombines TRBV6-1 with TRBJ1-5; a possible D gene is TRBD1 (5 bases). The CDR3 loop spans 15 amino acids. Germline values: CDR1 MNHNS, CDR2 SASEGT. The V and J ends lost 4 bases and 2 bases respectively, with 12 bases between them. The CDR3: CASSVIGTRNQPQHF. The CDR3 DNA reads as TGTGCCAGCAGTGTAATAGGGACCCGCAATCAGCCCCAGCATTTT.

The chain employs TRBV20-1 and TRBJ2-7, with D possibly matching TRBD1 (6 bases). This CDR3 has 11 residues. V was shortened by 7 bases and J by 4 bases, with 11 bases between the two germline ends. Germline V gene sequence: CDR1 DFQATT, CDR2 SNEGSKA (reference sequence). The CDR3: CSVRQVYEQYF. In nucleotides, the CDR3 is TGCAGTGTTCGACAGGTTTACGAGCAGTACTTC.

This clonotype occurred many times. The chain is built from TRBV29-1 and TRBJ2-5; possibly TRBD2 for D (5 bases). This CDR3 has 12 amino acids. Germline values: CDR1 SQVTM, CDR2 ANQGSEA. Deletions cut 2 bases from V and 4 bases from J, with 8 bases between. In DNA, the CDR3 is TGCAGCGTTGAAACGGGAAGAGAGACCCAGTACTTC. Translated: CSVETGRETQYF.

A few counts support this clonotype. The rearrangement uses TRBV20-1 and TRBJ2-7; D not resolved. Germline CDR1 is DFQATT and CDR2 is SNEGSKA (reference sequence). CDR3 length: 14 amino acids. V lost 5 bases and J 5 bases, leaving 19 bases between the germline ends. CDR3 sequence (DNA): TGCAGTGCTCCCGACCAGGCCCCTAGAAACGAGCAGTACTTC. It encodes CSAPDQAPRNEQYF.

In its sample, this clonotype was seen many times. The chain is built from TRBV25-1 and TRBJ1-5; 7 bases match TRBD1. V gave up 5 bases and J gave up 3 bases; unmatched junction bases: 4. This CDR3 region has 14 residues. The germline V gene encodes CDR1 MGHDK and CDR2 SYGVNS. CDR3 protein: CASSPTGPNQPQHF. The CDR3 DNA reads TGTGCCAGCAGTCCGACAGGGCCCAATCAGCCCCAGCATTTT.

CDR3 residues: CASSVARVGDRASYEQYF. CDR3 nucleotide sequence: TGTGCCAGCAGCGTAGCGCGGGTAGGGGACAGGGCAAGCTACGAGCAGTACTTC. The chain uses TRBV9 and TRBJ2-7; 9 nucleotides agree with TRBD1. Germline-derived CDR1 and CDR2 are SGDLS and YYNGEE. V lost 0 bases and J lost 3; bases outside the gene matches: 13. The CDR3 consists of 18 residues.

The chain couples TRBV12-3 or TRBV12-4 to TRBJ1-1; D perhaps matches TRBD1 (5 bases). The V gene lost 3 bases and the J gene lost 3 bases, with 11 bases spanning the gap. The length of the CDR3 is 14 residues. This chain's CDR3 is CASSFIQGYTEAFF. CDR3 nucleotides: TGTGCCAGCAGTTTCATTCAGGGATACACTGAAGCTTTCTTT.

This chain connects TRBV7-9 to TRBJ2-7; 8 bases align to TRBD1. This CDR3 has 15 residues. Trimming took 2 bases from V and 4 from J; bases not matched to a gene: 7. Germline values: CDR1 SEHNR, CDR2 FQNEAQ (reference sequence). This chain's CDR3 is CASSLSIRGRYEQYF. In DNA, the CDR3 is TGTGCCAGCAGCTTATCAATCAGGGGGCGTTACGAGCAGTACTTC. Filled out from reference TRBV7-9 and TRBJ2-7, the complete variable domain reads DTGVSQNPRHKITKRGQNVTFRCDPISEHNRLYWYRQTLGQGPEFLTYFQNEAQLEKSRLLSDRFSAERPKGSFSTLEIQRTEQGDSAMYLCASSLSIRGRYEQYFGPGTRLTVT.

This chain connects TRBV9 to TRBJ2-3, with D maybe TRBD2 (6 bases). V lost 4 bases, J lost 1 base, and 13 bases lay in between. The CDR3 has 15 residues. CDR1 SGDLS and CDR2 YYNGEE come from the germline V gene. In DNA form, the CDR3 reads TGTGCCAGCAGCCCTGGAGGGGTCCGCACAGATACGCAGTATTTT. Its protein is CASSPGGVRTDTQYF. Full variable domain (outside the CDR3, taken from reference TRBV9 and TRBJ2-3): DSGVTQTPKHLITATGQRVTLRCSPRSGDLSVYWYQQSLDQGLQFLIQYYNGEERAKGNILERFSAQQFPDLHSELNLSSLELGDSALYFCASSPGGVRTDTQYFGPGTRLTVL.